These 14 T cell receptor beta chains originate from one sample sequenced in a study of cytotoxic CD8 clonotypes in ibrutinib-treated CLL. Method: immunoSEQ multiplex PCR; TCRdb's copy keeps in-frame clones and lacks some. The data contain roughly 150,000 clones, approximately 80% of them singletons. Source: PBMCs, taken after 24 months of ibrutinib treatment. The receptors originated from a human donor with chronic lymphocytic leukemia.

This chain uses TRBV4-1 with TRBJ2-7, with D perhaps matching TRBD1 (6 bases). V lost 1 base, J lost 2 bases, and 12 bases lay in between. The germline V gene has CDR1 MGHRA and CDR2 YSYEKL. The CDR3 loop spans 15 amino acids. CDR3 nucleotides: TGCGCCAGCAGCCAAGCTCCGGGACAAGCCTACGAGCAGTACTTC. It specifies CASSQAPGQAYEQYF.

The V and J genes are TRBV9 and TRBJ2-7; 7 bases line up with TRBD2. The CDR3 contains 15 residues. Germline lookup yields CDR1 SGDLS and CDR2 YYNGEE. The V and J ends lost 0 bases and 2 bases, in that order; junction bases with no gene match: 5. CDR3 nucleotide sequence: TGTGCCAGCAGCGTAGGGGAGGGTTTGCCCTACGAGCAGTACTTC. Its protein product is CASSVGEGLPYEQYF.

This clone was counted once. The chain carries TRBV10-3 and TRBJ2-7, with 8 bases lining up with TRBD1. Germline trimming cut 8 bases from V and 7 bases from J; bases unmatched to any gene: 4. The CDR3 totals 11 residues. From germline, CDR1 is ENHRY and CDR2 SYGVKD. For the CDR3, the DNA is TGTGCCATCGGACAGGGCTGGGAGCAGTACTTC. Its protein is CAIGQGWEQYF.

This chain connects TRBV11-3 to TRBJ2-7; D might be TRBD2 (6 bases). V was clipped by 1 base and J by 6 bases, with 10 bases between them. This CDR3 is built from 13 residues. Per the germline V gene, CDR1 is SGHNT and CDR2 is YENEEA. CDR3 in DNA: TGTGCCAGCAGCTTAGCTGCCGGGGGCGAGCAGTACTTC. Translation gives CASSLAAGGEQYF.

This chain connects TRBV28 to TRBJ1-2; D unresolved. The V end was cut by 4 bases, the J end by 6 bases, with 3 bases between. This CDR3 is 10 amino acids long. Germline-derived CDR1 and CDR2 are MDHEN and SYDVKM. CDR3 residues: CASSSNGYTF. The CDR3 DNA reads TGTGCCAGCAGTTCTAATGGCTACACCTTC.

DNA of the CDR3: TGCGCCAGCAGCTTGGGCGGCGCGGAATCCTACAATGAGCAGTTCTTC. This codes for CASSLGGAESYNEQFF. The chain links TRBV5-1 to TRBJ2-1; D gene unclear. The germline gives CDR1 SGHRS, CDR2 YFSETQ. V dropped 0 bases and J dropped 1 base, with 11 bases sitting between them. This CDR3 region has 16 residues.

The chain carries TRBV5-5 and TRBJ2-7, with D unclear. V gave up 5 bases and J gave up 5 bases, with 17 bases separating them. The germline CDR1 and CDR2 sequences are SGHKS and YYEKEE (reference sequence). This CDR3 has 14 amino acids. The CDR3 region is CASRYAVLSHEQYF. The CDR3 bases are TGTGCCAGCAGGTACGCGGTCCTGTCCCACGAGCAGTACTTC.

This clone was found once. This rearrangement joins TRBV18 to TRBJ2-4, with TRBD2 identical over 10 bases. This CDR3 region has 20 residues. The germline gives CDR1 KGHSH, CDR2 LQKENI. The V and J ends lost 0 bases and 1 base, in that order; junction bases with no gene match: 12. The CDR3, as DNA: TGTGCCAGCTCACCACCGTACGGGGCTAGCGGGAGCGGGGCCAAAAACATTCAGTACTTC. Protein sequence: CASSPPYGASGSGAKNIQYF.

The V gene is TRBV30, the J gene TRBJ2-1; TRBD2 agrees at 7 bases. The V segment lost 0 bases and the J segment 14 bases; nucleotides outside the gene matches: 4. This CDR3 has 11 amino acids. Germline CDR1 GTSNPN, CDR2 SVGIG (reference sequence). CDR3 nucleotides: TGTGCCTGGAGTGTCCAGGGAGGGAAGTTCTTC. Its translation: CAWSVQGGKFF.

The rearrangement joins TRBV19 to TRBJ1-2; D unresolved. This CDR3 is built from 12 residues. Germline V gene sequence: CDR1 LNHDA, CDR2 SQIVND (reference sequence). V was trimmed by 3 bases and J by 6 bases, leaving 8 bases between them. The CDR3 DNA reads TGTGCCAGTAGTATCGAGGTGAATGGCTACACCTTC. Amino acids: CASSIEVNGYTF.

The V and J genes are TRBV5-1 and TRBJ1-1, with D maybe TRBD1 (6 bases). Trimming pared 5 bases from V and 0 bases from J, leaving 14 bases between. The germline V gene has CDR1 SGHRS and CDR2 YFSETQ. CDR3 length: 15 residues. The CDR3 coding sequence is TGCGCCAGCAGTTCGGCGGGACATCTGAACACTGAAGCTTTCTTT. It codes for CASSSAGHLNTEAFF. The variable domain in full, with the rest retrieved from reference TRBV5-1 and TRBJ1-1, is KAGVTQTPRYLIKTRGQQVTLSCSPISGHRSVSWYQQTPGQGLQFLFEYFSETQRNKGNFPGRFSGRQFSNSRSEMNVSTLELGDSALYLCASSSAGHLNTEAFFGQGTRLTVV.

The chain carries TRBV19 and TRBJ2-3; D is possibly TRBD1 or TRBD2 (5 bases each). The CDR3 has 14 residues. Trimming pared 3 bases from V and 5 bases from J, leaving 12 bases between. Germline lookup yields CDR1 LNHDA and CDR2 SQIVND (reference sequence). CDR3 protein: CASSIGGAQDTQYF. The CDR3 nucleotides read TGTGCCAGTAGTATTGGGGGTGCCCAAGATACGCAGTATTTT.

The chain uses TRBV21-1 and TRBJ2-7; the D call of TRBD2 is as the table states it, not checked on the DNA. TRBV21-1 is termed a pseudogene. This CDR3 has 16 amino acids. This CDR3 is CASSKEVRGISYEQYF. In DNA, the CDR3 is TGTGCCAGCTCCAAGGAGGTACGGGGGATCTCCTACGAGCAGTACTTC.

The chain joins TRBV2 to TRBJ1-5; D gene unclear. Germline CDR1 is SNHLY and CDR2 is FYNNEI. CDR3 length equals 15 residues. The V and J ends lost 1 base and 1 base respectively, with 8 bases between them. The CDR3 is CASSEGARSNQPQHF. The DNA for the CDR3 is TGTGCCAGCAGTGAAGGGGCACGAAGCAATCAGCCCCAGCATTTT.